Below are 20 T cell receptor beta chains sequenced from a single sample in a study of CD8 T cells in ankylosing spondylitis. Their recognized antigens are unknown. TCRdb re-derived calls from the 5' RACE reads in MiXCR, one entry per CDR3 protein. This table has about 800,000 distinct CDR3 sequences, 10% to 15% appearing once. Broader study findings: Seemingly distinctive of ankylosing spondylitis blood was a TCR beta motif formed by eight highly homologous variants.

Sequencing was done on a sample of blood, either unsorted or a sorted T cell fraction (not recorded which). These receptors were collected from a male donor with ankylosing spondylitis.

This clonotype was picked up a small number of times. V gene TRBV10-3 combines with J gene TRBJ2-7, with a weak D call TRBD2 (5 bases). This CDR3 spans 16 amino acids. Germline-derived CDR1 and CDR2 are ENHRY and SYGVKD. Between the trimmed V and J ends, which lost 5 bases and 3 bases, there was a span of 20 bases. CDR3 DNA: TGTGCCATCAGTCCCCCCGGGGATTTTTCCATCTACGAGCAGTACTTC. Encoded protein: CAISPPGDFSIYEQYF.

This chain connects TRBV18 to TRBJ1-1; tentative D call: TRBD1 (5 bases). This CDR3 has 12 residues. CDR1 is KGHSH and CDR2 is LQKENI in the germline V gene. Trimming removed 8 bases from V and 2 bases from J, with 9 bases in between. Here the CDR3 reads CASARENTEAFF. The CDR3 DNA reads TGTGCCAGCGCCAGGGAAAACACTGAAGCTTTCTTT.

This clonotype turned up a few times. The rearrangement joins TRBV20-1 to TRBJ1-3; TRBD1 is a possible D gene (6 bases). Trimming shortened V by 3 bases and J by 0 bases, and 15 bases separated the two germline ends. CDR3 length: 16 amino acids. Germline V gene data show CDR1 as DFQATT and CDR2 as SNEGSKA (reference sequence). The DNA of the CDR3 is TGCAGTGCTAGCCGACAGGTTGGCGTCTCTGGAAACACCATATATTTT. It codes for CSASRQVGVSGNTIYF.

The chain combines TRBV28 with TRBJ2-1, with D perhaps matching TRBD1 (6 bases). The CDR3 extends over 13 amino acids. Per the germline V gene, CDR1 is MDHEN and CDR2 is SYDVKM. The V gene lost 6 bases and the J gene lost 6 bases, with 12 bases spanning the gap. This CDR3 is CASRLQGGNEQFF. The CDR3, as DNA: TGTGCCAGCAGATTACAGGGTGGCAATGAGCAGTTCTTC.

V is TRBV6-1 and J is TRBJ1-5; D remains unclear. The germline V gene encodes CDR1 MNHNS and CDR2 SASEGT. The CDR3 length is 11 residues. Trimming shortened V by 6 bases and J by 7 bases, and 7 bases separated the two germline ends. CDR3 sequence: CASRISQPQHF. The DNA for the CDR3 is TGTGCCAGCAGGATAAGCCAGCCCCAGCATTTT.

This clonotype has a count of ten or more. V usage is TRBV29-1 and J usage is TRBJ2-5, with D perhaps TRBD1 or TRBD2 (5 bases each). CDR3 length: 13 residues. V lost 0 bases, J lost 3 bases, and 8 bases lay in between. CDR1 is SQVTM and CDR2 is ANQGSEA in the germline V gene. This CDR3 is CSVEEWGKETQYF. CDR3 sequence (DNA): TGCAGCGTTGAAGAGTGGGGGAAAGAGACCCAGTACTTC. Full variable domain (remainder filled in from reference TRBV29-1 and TRBJ2-5): SAVISQKPSRDICQRGTSLTIQCQVDSQVTMMFWYRQQPGQSLTLIATANQGSEATYESGFVIDKFPISRPNLTFSTLTVSNMSPEDSSIYLCSVEEWGKETQYFGPGTRLLVL.

This clonotype was seen a few times. The chain couples TRBV20-1 to TRBJ1-5; perhaps TRBD1 as D (5 bases). This CDR3 region has 15 residues. V was cut by 1 base and J by 3 bases, with 13 bases left in between. The germline gives CDR1 DFQATT, CDR2 SNEGSKA (reference sequence). CDR3: CSARGREGLNQPQHF. As DNA, the CDR3 is TGCAGTGCTAGAGGCAGGGAGGGCCTCAATCAGCCCCAGCATTTT.

V gene TRBV11-1 combines with J gene TRBJ2-2; D might be TRBD2 (6 bases). The length of the CDR3 is 19 residues. CDR1 and CDR2 (germline): SGHAT, FQDESV (reference sequence). The ends were cut back, 5 bases at V and 6 bases at J, with 28 bases in the middle. CDR3 loop: CASSARGPLSRLGAGELFF. The CDR3 DNA reads TGTGCCAGCAGCGCACGCGGGCCCCTGTCGAGACTAGGGGCCGGGGAGCTGTTTTTT.

This clonotype was seen a few times. V is TRBV20-1 and J is TRBJ2-7, with TRBD2 as a possible D gene (5 bases). This CDR3 region has 14 residues. Germline assignment: CDR1 DFQATT and CDR2 SNEGSKA (reference sequence). V lost 6 bases and J lost 0, with 15 bases in between. The CDR3 DNA reads TGCAGTGCCACGGGAAGGGTTAGCTCCTACGAGCAGTACTTC. Residues: CSATGRVSSYEQYF.

This clonotype was seen only a few times. J is TRBJ2-3 and V is TRBV12-3 or TRBV12-4; D ambiguous. The CDR3 has 13 residues. Trimming stripped 6 bases from V and 2 bases from J, with 9 bases between. The CDR3 region is CASSLPATDTQYF. In DNA, the CDR3 is TGTGCCAGCAGCCTGCCTGCCACAGATACGCAGTATTTT.

This clonotype was observed a handful of times. The CDR3 bases are TGTGCCAGCAGCTCCACTTGGCGGGGGGCCTCAGATACGCAGTATTTT. As protein: CASSSTWRGASDTQYF. The gene calls are TRBV11-1 and TRBJ2-3; 8 bases are a match to TRBD2. With V trimmed by 4 bases and J by 4 bases, 10 bases remained unmatched. The CDR3 has 16 residues. CDR1 and CDR2 (germline): SGHAT, FQDESV (reference sequence).

This clonotype was detected only a few times. The chain joins TRBV6-2 or TRBV6-3 to TRBJ2-7; D remains ambiguous. The germline V and J ends were trimmed by 2 bases and 3 bases, with 11 bases remaining between them. The V gene's germline CDR1 is MNHEY and CDR2 SVGEGT. The CDR3 totals 14 residues. The chain's CDR3 is CASSYGGRNYEQYF. CDR3 nucleotide sequence: TGTGCCAGCAGTTACGGTGGCAGGAACTACGAGCAGTACTTC.

This clonotype was detected only a few times. This chain connects TRBV6-5 to TRBJ2-5; D may be TRBD2 (5 bases). This CDR3 is 12 amino acids long. CDR1 is MNHEY, CDR2 SVGAGI, per germline. V shed 7 bases and J shed 6 bases, with 12 bases lying between them. The CDR3 DNA sequence: TGTGCCAGCACTAGCACTCGGCAGACCCAGTACTTC. Translation: CASTSTRQTQYF.

This clonotype was recorded a few times. The genes are TRBV20-1 and TRBJ2-3; 9 bases are a match to TRBD2. This CDR3 spans 16 amino acids. Germline CDR1 DFQATT, CDR2 SNEGSKA (reference sequence). The junction had 11 bases not matched to a gene; V was cut back by 3 bases and J by 4 bases. The CDR3 protein is CSASLWGSGGADTQYF. The CDR3 nucleotides read TGCAGTGCTAGCCTCTGGGGTAGCGGGGGTGCAGATACGCAGTATTTT.

The V and J genes are TRBV6-6 and TRBJ2-1; D gene ambiguous. CDR1 is MNHNY, CDR2 SVGAGI, per germline (reference sequence). Trimming removed 10 bases from V and 3 bases from J, with 7 bases in between. The CDR3 extends over 11 amino acids. The DNA for the CDR3 is TGTGCCACCGTAAACTACAATGAGCAGTTCTTC. This gives the protein CATVNYNEQFF.

Only a few counts were recorded for this clonotype. J is TRBJ2-5 and V is TRBV9; 10 bases align to TRBD2. Germline trimming cut 1 base from V and 2 bases from J; bases unmatched to any gene: 2. Germline CDR1 reads SGDLS; CDR2 reads YYNGEE. The CDR3 consists of 15 residues. Here the CDR3 reads CASSVLAGEQETQYF. The CDR3 nucleotides read TGTGCCAGCAGCGTACTAGCGGGAGAGCAAGAGACCCAGTACTTC.

The chain has TRBV7-9 and TRBJ2-3, with 8 bases lining up with TRBD2. The V gene end was trimmed by 1 base and the J gene end by 5 bases; junction bases not matched to a gene: 8. The CDR3 has 16 amino acids. Germline CDR1 and CDR2: SEHNR and FQNEAQ (reference sequence). This chain's CDR3 is CASSLGTSGGLDTQYF. In DNA, the CDR3 is TGTGCCAGCAGCTTAGGAACCAGCGGGGGCCTAGATACGCAGTATTTT. Combining the CDR3 with reference TRBV7-9 and TRBJ2-3 gives the whole variable domain DTGVSQNPRHKITKRGQNVTFRCDPISEHNRLYWYRQTLGQGPEFLTYFQNEAQLEKSRLLSDRFSAERPKGSFSTLEIQRTEQGDSAMYLCASSLGTSGGLDTQYFGPGTRLTVL.

This clonotype was picked up a small number of times. This chain joins TRBV15 and TRBJ2-7; 8 bases line up with TRBD1. The germline V gene has CDR1 LNHNV and CDR2 YYDKDF (reference sequence). This CDR3 region has 14 residues. The ends lost 0 bases at V and 2 bases at J; junction bases unmatched: 0. CDR3 protein: CATSREDRAYEQYF. Written as DNA, the CDR3 is TGTGCCACCAGCAGAGAGGACAGGGCCTACGAGCAGTACTTC.

The chain has TRBV24-1 and TRBJ2-3; 7 bases align to TRBD1. The CDR3 loop spans 15 amino acids. In germline, CDR1 is KGHDR, CDR2 SFDVKD. The J segment lost 2 bases and the V segment lost 1 base, leaving 2 bases of the junction unmatched. CDR3 DNA: TGTGCCACCAGTGATTTCAGGGGGTACACAGATACGCAGTATTTT. Its protein product is CATSDFRGYTDTQYF.

Regarding this clonotype: Possible read error: a much larger clone is one base away. The CDR3 bases are TGCTGTGCTAGACCCCCCGATAGCGGGAGGGCCGGCGAGCAGTACTTC. Its translation: CCARPPDSGRAGEQYF. This chain connects TRBV20-1 to TRBJ2-7, with 11 bases lining up with TRBD2. The germline CDR1 and CDR2 sequences are DFQATT and SNEGSKA (reference sequence). CDR3 length equals 16 residues.